This TCR beta chain was identified during a study of identical twins. General study findings and limits: Partial confounding of zero-insertion analyses by invariant MAIT and iNKT cells was possible.

A remark on this clonotype: Its antigen remains unidentified.

TCRdb re-analysed the 5' RACE reads in MiXCR, keeping a single row per CDR3 protein. The sample has hundreds of thousands of distinct CDR3 sequences, more than 20% seen once; the top ten hold 2.9%. There are 17 residues in the CDR3. Germline V gene data show CDR1 as SGHRS and CDR2 as YFSETQ. Trimming took 1 base from V and 0 from J; bases not matched to a gene: 10. The same specimen was also included in a second study, on T cells expressing NK-cell markers.

The sequenced sample was CD4+ T cells sorted from blood. This sequence joins TRBV5-1 and TRBJ2-7, with TRBD2 matching over 7 bases. The receptor comes from a young woman in good health. The CDR3: CASSLRSSGRSSYEQYF. DNA for the CDR3: TGCGCCAGCAGCTTGAGGTCTAGCGGAAGGAGCTCCTACGAGCAGTACTTC.